This T cell receptor beta chain emerged from a study of naive and memory T cell subsets. This clonotype occurred many times. Its target is not known. Alpha and beta constant region primers primed reverse transcription for blood and skin samples. Ligated cDNA underwent four rounds of PCR with nested alpha and beta constant region primers and SP2. Each CDR3 protein is one row after TCRdb ran MiXCR on the 5' RACE reads. The data contain about 22,000 distinct CDR3 sequences, less than 5% of them singletons. Study conclusions and caveats: TCR transcript changes with activation or differentiation may affect this RNA method.

Adult healthy volunteers gave 2.5 ml peripheral blood for whole-blood RNA. An oligonucleotide containing a UMI was ligated to the 3' end of TCR cDNA. Unmatched junction bases numbered 6, after V lost 6 bases and J lost 2 bases. The germline V gene has CDR1 DFQATT and CDR2 SNEGSKA (reference sequence). This CDR3 has 13 amino acids. The chain has TRBV20-1 and TRBJ2-5; TRBD1 aligns across 7 bases. This TCR came from a male donor in good health. The CDR3, as DNA: TGCAGTGCCGACGGGGACAGTCAAGAGACCCAGTACTTC. Protein sequence: CSADGDSQETQYF.